Each of the 28 T cell receptor beta chains below was sequenced from the same sample in a study of shared clonotypes between healthy human individuals (dated by TCRdb to the early 2020s). CD8 naive samples consisted of CD45RO-negative cells that were positively selected for CCR7, yielding a CD45RA+CCR7+ population without TemRA cells. Library creation used the immunoSEQ multiplex PCR assay. TCRdb's version of the immuneACCESS table is confined to in-frame rearrangements and falls short of the full clone set. An unresolved V gene accounts for under half of the shortfall where checked; the remainder is of unknown origin. Here the sample has around 1.9 million clones; 93% occur a single time. Under 2% of the sample is held by the ten biggest clonotypes. The sequencing input was naive CD8+ T cells from PBMCs. The cell subset or site label corresponds to: CD45RA+CCR7+. These receptors all stem from a man aged 18 to 29 in good health. Some clones in this sample may be carry-over from other donors' samples.

The rearrangement uses TRBV28 and TRBJ2-7; the D gene is possibly TRBD2 (5 bases). V gave up 5 bases and J gave up 5 bases, with 25 bases separating them. This CDR3 comprises 17 residues. The germline V gene has CDR1 MDHEN and CDR2 SYDVKM. Here the CDR3 DNA reads TGTGCCAGCAGTAATTTGAGGGAGTTACTTTTTATCGACGAGCAGTACTTC. Translation: CASSNLRELLFIDEQYF.

The rearrangement links TRBV7-9 to TRBJ2-4, with 7 bases that match TRBD1. Germline V CDR1 and CDR2: SEHNR, FQNEAQ (reference sequence). V shed 5 bases, J shed 0 bases, and the junction held 16 bases outside the gene matches. This CDR3 region has 19 residues. The CDR3 region has the DNA TGTGCCAGCAGCGACCGGGACAGCGCCACTCCACTAGCCAAAAACATTCAGTACTTC. Its translation is CASSDRDSATPLAKNIQYF.

The V gene is TRBV27, the J gene TRBJ2-7, with 7 bases lining up with TRBD1. Losses at the gene ends were 7 bases for V and 1 base for J; bases not matched to a gene: 10. The CDR3 totals 15 residues. CDR1 and CDR2 from the germline V gene are MNHEY and SMNVEV (reference sequence). The CDR3 loop reads CASTLYPGQSYEQYF. The CDR3 bases are TGTGCCAGCACCTTATATCCGGGACAGTCCTACGAGCAGTACTTC.

The sample holds one count of this clone. This sequence joins TRBV27 and TRBJ2-3; D is unresolved. Germline V gives CDR1 MNHEY, CDR2 SMNVEV (reference sequence). This CDR3 has 16 residues. The germline V and J ends were trimmed by 5 bases and 6 bases, with 21 bases remaining between them. This chain's CDR3 is CASSPLGVRAADTQYF. CDR3 nucleotides: TGTGCCAGCAGTCCCCTTGGGGTGCGTGCGGCCGATACGCAGTATTTT.

CDR3 sequence (DNA): TGCAGCGCCATGACAGGTTACAATGAGCAGTTCTTC. Its protein is CSAMTGYNEQFF. This rearrangement joins TRBV29-1 to TRBJ2-1; a possible D gene is TRBD1 (6 bases). V shed 7 bases and J shed 4 bases, with 11 bases lying between them. This CDR3 is built from 12 residues. Germline V gives CDR1 SQVTM, CDR2 ANQGSEA.

This clone came up once. CDR3 nucleotides: TGCGCCAGCAGCCCAATAACAGGGGGCGGGGAGACCCAGTACTTC. Encoded protein: CASSPITGGGETQYF. This chain uses TRBV4-1 with TRBJ2-5; 9 bases agree with TRBD1. The CDR3 runs 15 residues. Germline assignment: CDR1 MGHRA and CDR2 YSYEKL. J gave up 5 bases and V 4 bases, and 8 bases lay outside the gene matches.

This clone was seen once. This chain links TRBV27 with TRBJ2-2; 7 positions match TRBD2. The germline V gene has CDR1 MNHEY and CDR2 SMNVEV (reference sequence). The CDR3 covers 16 residues. V lost 5 bases and J lost 4; bases outside the gene matches: 10. The CDR3 coding sequence is TGTGCCAGCAGTCCCACGAGAGGGGAGGGCACCGGGGAGCTGTTTTTT. Protein sequence: CASSPTRGEGTGELFF.

The rearrangement joins TRBV9 to TRBJ2-7; possible D gene TRBD1, 6 bases. From germline, CDR1 is SGDLS and CDR2 YYNGEE. With 0 bases removed from V and 3 bases from J, the gap between germline ends came to 13 bases. This CDR3 comprises 15 residues. The CDR3 sequence is CASSVGQASVYEQYF. Written as DNA, the CDR3 is TGTGCCAGCAGCGTAGGACAGGCCTCCGTCTACGAGCAGTACTTC.

The J gene is TRBJ2-7, the V gene TRBV6-6, with D possibly matching TRBD1 (5 bases). Germline-derived CDR1 and CDR2 are MNHNY and SVGAGI (reference sequence). The CDR3 runs 14 residues. Trimming removed 6 bases from V and 5 bases from J, with 17 bases in between. The CDR3 loop is CASSLRWGNHEQYF. In DNA form, the CDR3 reads TGTGCCAGCAGCCTCCGGTGGGGCAACCACGAGCAGTACTTC.

The chain combines TRBV29-1 with TRBJ2-5, with 7 bases identical to TRBD1. The better agreement between TRBJ2-7 and the DNA end casts doubt on the J call. The CDR3 has 14 residues. The V gene's germline CDR1 is SQVTM and CDR2 ANQGSEA. The CDR3 is CSVAGTENSYEQYF. The CDR3 nucleotides read TGCAGCGTTGCTGGGACAGAAAATTCCTACGAGCAGTACTTC.

The V and J genes are TRBV14 and TRBJ1-4, with D hard to call. This CDR3 spans 17 amino acids. Germline V CDR1 and CDR2: SGHDN, FVKESK. The V end lost 5 bases, the J end lost 0 bases, and 16 bases lay between the germline ends. DNA for the CDR3: TGTGCCAGCAGCTCAAGCCGCGTACTCGCAACTAATGAAAAACTGTTTTTT. It translates to CASSSSRVLATNEKLFF.

The rearrangement joins TRBV5-6 to TRBJ2-5; a possible D gene is TRBD1 (7 bases). The CDR3 is 15 residues long. Germline CDR1 reads SGHDT; CDR2 reads YYEEEE. V was trimmed by 4 bases and J by 2 bases, leaving 15 bases between them. CDR3 coding DNA: TGTGCCAGCAGCATGGGGGGACAGCCTCAAGAGACCCAGTACTTC. It encodes CASSMGGQPQETQYF.

For this clone: The same CDR3 arises from other DNA sequences in this sample as well. The rearrangement links TRBV9 to TRBJ2-7, with 12 positions matching TRBD2. The V gene's germline CDR1 is SGDLS and CDR2 YYNGEE. This CDR3 is 15 amino acids long. V shed 0 bases, J shed 5 bases, and the junction held 3 bases outside the gene matches. The CDR3 here is CASSVGLAGGNEQYF. The CDR3, as DNA: TGTGCCAGCAGCGTAGGCCTAGCGGGAGGGAACGAGCAGTACTTC.

The chain combines TRBV29-1 with TRBJ2-7; 10 bases map to TRBD2. Germline values: CDR1 SQVTM, CDR2 ANQGSEA. The length of the CDR3 is 11 residues. V lost 7 bases to trimming and J lost 7 bases; unmatched junction nucleotides: 4. CDR3 sequence: CSALLAGEQYF. In DNA, the CDR3 is TGCAGCGCGTTACTAGCGGGAGAGCAGTACTTC.

The J gene is TRBJ2-1, the V gene TRBV5-1; 13 positions agree with TRBD2. Per the germline V gene, CDR1 is SGHRS and CDR2 is YFSETQ. The V segment lost 4 bases and the J segment 4 bases; nucleotides outside the gene matches: 11. The CDR3 has 18 residues. The CDR3 is CASSGGLAGTLIYNEQFF. CDR3 DNA: TGCGCCAGCAGCGGGGGACTAGCGGGAACCTTGATTTACAATGAGCAGTTCTTC.

The V call is TRBV27, the J call TRBJ2-7, with a tentative D call TRBD1 (5 bases). The CDR3 sequence is 15 residues long. Germline-derived CDR1 and CDR2 are MNHEY and SMNVEV (reference sequence). Trimming left V 5 bases short and J 5 bases short, with 19 bases between. CDR3 protein: CASSPKIGARDEQYF. CDR3 bases: TGTGCCAGCAGTCCTAAGATAGGTGCCAGGGACGAGCAGTACTTC.

The chain joins TRBV28 to TRBJ2-7; D perhaps matches TRBD1 (5 bases). Germline V gene sequence: CDR1 MDHEN, CDR2 SYDVKM. The CDR3 has 14 amino acids. Deletions cut 8 bases from V and 1 base from J, with 15 bases between. Here the CDR3 reads CASWRSRASYEQYF. In nucleotides, the CDR3 is TGTGCCAGCTGGCGGAGCAGGGCGTCCTACGAGCAGTACTTC. The variable domain in full, with the rest retrieved from reference TRBV28 and TRBJ2-7, is DVKVTQSSRYLVKRTGEKVFLECVQDMDHENMFWYRQDPGLGLRLIYFSYDVKMKEKGDIPEGYSVSREKKERFSLILESASTNQTSMYLCASWRSRASYEQYFGPGTRLTVT.

The chain carries TRBV28 and TRBJ1-5; TRBD1 aligns across 8 bases. In germline, CDR1 is MDHEN, CDR2 SYDVKM. The J segment lost 5 bases and the V segment lost 0 bases, leaving 3 bases of the junction unmatched. The CDR3 is made up of 15 amino acids. The CDR3 spells CASSLWDRVDQPQHF. DNA for the CDR3: TGTGCCAGCAGTTTATGGGACAGGGTGGATCAGCCCCAGCATTTT.

The rearrangement uses TRBV4-1 and TRBJ2-3; D uncertain. Trimming cost V 4 bases and J 0 bases, with 14 bases left between them. This CDR3 has 16 amino acids. The germline CDR1 and CDR2 sequences are MGHRA and YSYEKL. The DNA for the CDR3 is TGCGCCAGCAGCCTCTTGACTGGATCTAGCACAGATACGCAGTATTTT. Its protein product is CASSLLTGSSTDTQYF.

CDR3 sequence (DNA): TGTGCCAGCAGCTTAGTATCCGCTAGCCACGAGCAGTACTTC. Amino acid sequence: CASSLVSASHEQYF. This rearrangement joins TRBV11-2 to TRBJ2-7, with D possibly being TRBD2 (5 bases). Germline V gene data show CDR1 as SGHAT and CDR2 as FQNNGV. With 1 base removed from V and 5 bases from J, the gap between germline ends came to 12 bases. This CDR3 region has 14 residues.

With respect to this clone: This sample also contains other DNA sequences that code for the same CDR3. This chain links TRBV5-4 with TRBJ2-7, with D perhaps TRBD2 (6 bases). The CDR3 spans 13 residues. V was trimmed by 2 bases and J by 3 bases, leaving 9 bases between them. Germline V CDR1 and CDR2: SGHNT, YYREEE (reference sequence). The CDR3 DNA is TGTGCCAGCAGCTTTGGAGGGAGCTACGAGCAGTACTTC. Translating it yields CASSFGGSYEQYF. The whole variable domain, filled in from reference TRBV5-4 and TRBJ2-7, reads ETGVTQSPTHLIKTRGQQVTLRCSSQSGHNTVSWYQQALGQGPQFIFQYYREEENGRGNFPPRFSGLQFPNYSSELNVNALELDDSALYLCASSFGGSYEQYFGPGTRLTVT.

The chain employs TRBV15 and TRBJ1-5; D gene unclear. Germline V gives CDR1 LNHNV, CDR2 YYDKDF (reference sequence). The CDR3 spans 15 residues. Trimming removed 0 bases at V and 2 bases at J, with 8 bases between. For the CDR3, the DNA is TGTGCCACCAGCAGAGAGCTGGGTGGCAATCAGCCCCAGCATTTT. As protein: CATSRELGGNQPQHF.

The chain couples TRBV6-1 to TRBJ1-5; no clear D gene. Germline V gene sequence: CDR1 MNHNS, CDR2 SASEGT. The length of the CDR3 is 15 residues. Trimming removed 1 base at V and 6 bases at J, with 13 bases between. In DNA form, the CDR3 reads TGTGCCAGCAGTGAAGGGCAAAAGTCGCTTCAGCCCCAGCATTTT. This sequence encodes CASSEGQKSLQPQHF.

This rearrangement joins TRBV5-1 to TRBJ2-3; no clear D. The CDR3 runs 18 residues. Germline V CDR1 and CDR2: SGHRS, YFSETQ. V lost 0 bases and J 6 bases, leaving 23 bases between the germline ends. The CDR3 nucleotides are TGCGCCAGCAGCTTGGCGTCTACCCCTAGTTTCCGTAGTGATACGCAGTATTTT. Translation gives CASSLASTPSFRSDTQYF.

The genes are TRBV4-1 and TRBJ1-1, with D uncertain. This CDR3 contains 16 residues. Germline CDR1 and CDR2: MGHRA and YSYEKL. Trimming stripped 4 bases from V and 4 bases from J, with 19 bases between. The CDR3 region has the DNA TGCGCCAGCAGCCCTATCCCGAGGGCCGAATCCACTGAAGCTTTCTTT. Amino acids: CASSPIPRAESTEAFF.

The rearrangement joins TRBV7-9 to TRBJ2-7; no clear D gene. Looked up from germline, CDR1 is SEHNR and CDR2 is FQNEAQ (reference sequence). V was trimmed by 2 bases and J by 2 bases, leaving 10 bases between them. The CDR3 runs to 14 residues. DNA for the CDR3: TGTGCCAGCAGCTTACTCCCTTTTACCTACGAGCAGTACTTC. This translates into CASSLLPFTYEQYF. Supplemented by reference TRBV7-9 and TRBJ2-7, the full variable domain reads DTGVSQNPRHKITKRGQNVTFRCDPISEHNRLYWYRQTLGQGPEFLTYFQNEAQLEKSRLLSDRFSAERPKGSFSTLEIQRTEQGDSAMYLCASSLLPFTYEQYFGPGTRLTVT.

This chain uses TRBV5-1 with TRBJ2-3, with 8 bases lining up with TRBD1. Trimming removed 1 base from V and 0 bases from J; junction bases left unmatched: 4. The CDR3 is made up of 16 amino acids. Germline V gene sequence: CDR1 SGHRS, CDR2 YFSETQ. Here the CDR3 DNA reads TGCGCCAGCAGCTTGCCGGACAGGGTTAGCACAGATACGCAGTATTTT. This gives the protein CASSLPDRVSTDTQYF. Full variable domain (remainder filled in from reference TRBV5-1 and TRBJ2-3): KAGVTQTPRYLIKTRGQQVTLSCSPISGHRSVSWYQQTPGQGLQFLFEYFSETQRNKGNFPGRFSGRQFSNSRSEMNVSTLELGDSALYLCASSLPDRVSTDTQYFGPGTRLTVL.

In this sample, this clone turned up a few times. The sample holds other DNA sequences that translate to the same CDR3. The chain combines TRBV9 with TRBJ1-2; D perhaps matches TRBD1 (6 bases). CDR1 is SGDLS and CDR2 is YYNGEE in the germline V gene. The CDR3 has 15 residues. V was pared by 2 bases and J by 0 bases, with 11 bases between. The CDR3 region has the DNA TGTGCCAGCAGCGTTGGGACAACGTCTAACTATGGCTACACCTTC. Its translation: CASSVGTTSNYGYTF.